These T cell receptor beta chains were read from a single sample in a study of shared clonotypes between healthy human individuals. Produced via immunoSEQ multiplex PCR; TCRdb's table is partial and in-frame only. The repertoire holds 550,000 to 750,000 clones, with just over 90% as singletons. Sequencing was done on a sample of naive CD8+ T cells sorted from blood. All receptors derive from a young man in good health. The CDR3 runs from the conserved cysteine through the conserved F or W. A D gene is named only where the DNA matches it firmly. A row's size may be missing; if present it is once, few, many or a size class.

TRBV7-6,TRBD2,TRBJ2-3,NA,TGTGCCAGCAGCTATGGACTAGCGGGGACCCTCACAGATACGCAGTATTTT,CASSYGLAGTLTDTQYF
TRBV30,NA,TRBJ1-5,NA,TGTGCCTGGAGTGCCACAGGGAGTCAGCCCCAGCATTTT,CAWSATGSQPQHF
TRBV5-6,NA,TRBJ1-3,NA,TGTGCCAGCAGCTTGGGGGAGGTGAGGCACTCTGGAAACACCATATATTTT,CASSLGEVRHSGNTIYF
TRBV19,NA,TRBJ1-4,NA,TGTGCCACCAAAAGGGGGGAAAGTGAAAAACTGTTTTTT,CATKRGESEKLFF
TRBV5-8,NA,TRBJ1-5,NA,TGTGCCAGCAGTTTAATCCGAGGGGGAGCAAATCAGCCCCAGCATTTT,CASSLIRGGANQPQHF
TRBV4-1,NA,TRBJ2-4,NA,TGCGCCAGCAGCCAAATAGGGGGGGAAAACATTCAGTACTTC,CASSQIGGENIQYF
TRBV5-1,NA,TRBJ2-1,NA,TGCGCCAGCAGCTTAACGCGTGGAGGGTATGAGCAGTTCTTC,CASSLTRGGYEQFF
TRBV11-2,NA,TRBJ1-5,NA,TGTGCCAGCAGCCCTGGGGGCAGAGGAAACAATCAGCCCCAGCATTTT,CASSPGGRGNNQPQHF
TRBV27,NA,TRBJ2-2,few,TGTGCCAGCAGTCTCCTTCCGGGGGCCGGGGAGCTGTTTTTT,CASSLLPGAGELFF
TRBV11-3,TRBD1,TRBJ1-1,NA,TGTGCCAGCAGCAGTACAGGGGCCTCTGAAGCTTTCTTT,CASSSTGASEAFF
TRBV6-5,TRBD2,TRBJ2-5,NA,TGTGCCAGCAGTTACGAAGCGGGAGGGGTTGAGACCCAGTACTTC,CASSYEAGGVETQYF
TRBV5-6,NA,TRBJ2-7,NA,TGTGCCAGCAGGGGAGGACACTCCTACGAGCAGTACTTC,CASRGGHSYEQYF
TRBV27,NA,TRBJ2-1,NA,TGTGCCAGCAGTTACCCCGGGGAATACAATGAGCAGTTCTTC,CASSYPGEYNEQFF
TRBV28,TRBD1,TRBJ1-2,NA,TGTGCCAGCGGTAATCAGGGGGCCAGGGATGGCTACACCTTC,CASGNQGARDGYTF
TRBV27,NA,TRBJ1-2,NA,TGTGCCAGCGGCATTCAGGGTCTTAACTATGGCTACACCTTC,CASGIQGLNYGYTF
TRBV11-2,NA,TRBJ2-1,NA,TGTGCCAGCAGCTTGCGCCCCAGGGTAGACAATGAGCAGTTCTTC,CASSLRPRVDNEQFF
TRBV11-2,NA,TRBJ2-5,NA,TGTGCCAGCAGGGGTTATTGGGGGGAGAAGGAGACCCAGTACTTC,CASRGYWGEKETQYF
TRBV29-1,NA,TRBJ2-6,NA,TGCAGCGTTGAAATTCTTGGGGCCAACGTCCTGACTTTC,CSVEILGANVLTF
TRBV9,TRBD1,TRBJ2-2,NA,TGTGCCAGCAGCCCAAGACACAGGGGCGGAACCGGGGAGCTGTTTTTT,CASSPRHRGGTGELFF
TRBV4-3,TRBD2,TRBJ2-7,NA,TGCGCCAGCAGCCAAGCGGCGGGGGAGTACGAGCAGTACTTC,CASSQAAGEYEQYF
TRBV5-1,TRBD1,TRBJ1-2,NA,TGCGCCAGCAGCTACCTACCGGGACAGAGTAACTATGGCTACACCTTC,CASSYLPGQSNYGYTF
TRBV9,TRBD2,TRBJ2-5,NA,TGTGCCAGCAGCGTAGGGGGGACTAGCGGGAGTAGGGAGACCCAGTACTTC,CASSVGGTSGSRETQYF
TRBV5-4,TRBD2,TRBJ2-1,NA,TGTGCCAGCAGCCGCGGTGTGCCACTAGCGTTCGATGAGCAGTTCTTC,CASSRGVPLAFDEQFF
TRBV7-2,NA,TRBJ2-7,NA,TGTGCCAGCAGCTTAACGAGTTCCTACGAGCAGTACTTC,CASSLTSSYEQYF
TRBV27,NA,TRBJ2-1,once,TGTGCCAGCAGTTTGGTCGGAGACAATGAGCAGTTCTTC,CASSLVGDNEQFF
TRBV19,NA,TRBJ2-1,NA,TGTGCCAGTAGTCTTCGGACACAGTACAAGCAGTTCTTC,CASSLRTQYKQFF
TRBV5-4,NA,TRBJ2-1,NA,TGTGCCAGCAGCTTGGAGTTAGGGCGATATGAGCAGTTCTTC,CASSLELGRYEQFF
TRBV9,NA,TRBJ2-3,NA,TGTGCCAGCGGCGCAAACTGGGTCGGCACAGATACGCAGTATTTT,CASGANWVGTDTQYF
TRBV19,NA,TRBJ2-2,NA,TGTGCCAGTAGTTCTACAGGGTATGGCGGGGAGCTGTTTTTT,CASSSTGYGGELFF
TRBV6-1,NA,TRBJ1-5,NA,TGTGCCAGCAGTAAACATTGGGGGTCGGAGCCCCAGCATTTT,CASSKHWGSEPQHF
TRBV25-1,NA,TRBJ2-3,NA,TGTGCCAGCAGTGTTTTGATCACAGATACGCAGTATTTT,CASSVLITDTQYF
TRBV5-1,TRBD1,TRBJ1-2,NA,TGCGCCAGCAGCCTTAACAGGGGGCTCGGCTACACCTTC,CASSLNRGLGYTF
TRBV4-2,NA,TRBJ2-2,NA,TGTGCCAGCAGCCAAGAGCGGGGCACCGGGGAGCTGTTTTTT,CASSQERGTGELFF
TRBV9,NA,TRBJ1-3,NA,TGTGCCAGCAGCGTAAGGGGTGGGGGTTTCTCTGGAAACACCATATATTTT,CASSVRGGGFSGNTIYF
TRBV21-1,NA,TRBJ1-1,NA,TGTGCCAGCAGCAAGCTCTCCTTGGGGGGAGGAATGATCACTGAAGCTTTCTTT,CASSKLSLGGGMITEAFF
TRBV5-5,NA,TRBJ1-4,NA,TGTGCCAGCAGCTCTCAGGGGTCACTTAAACATAATGAAAAACTGTTTTTT,CASSSQGSLKHNEKLFF
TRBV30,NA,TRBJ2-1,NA,TGTGCCTGGAGTGTGACTTCCTACAATGAGCAGTTCTTC,CAWSVTSYNEQFF
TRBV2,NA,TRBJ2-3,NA,TGTGCCAGCAGTGCACGGTATGAGCAGGTCAAGTCAGATACGCAGTATTTT,CASSARYEQVKSDTQYF
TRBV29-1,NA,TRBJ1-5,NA,TGCAGCGTTCAGGCGGTGGGTCAGCCCCAGCATTTT,CSVQAVGQPQHF
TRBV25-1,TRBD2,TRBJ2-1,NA,TGTGCCAGCAGTGATACGGGAGGTACCAATGAGCAGTTCTTC,CASSDTGGTNEQFF
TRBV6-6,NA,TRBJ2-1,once,TGTGCCAGCAGTTACGTTGGTGGAGACAATGAGCAGTTCTTC,CASSYVGGDNEQFF
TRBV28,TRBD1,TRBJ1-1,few,TGTGCCAGCAGTTCGGGACAGGGGTGGACTGAAGCTTTCTTT,CASSSGQGWTEAFF
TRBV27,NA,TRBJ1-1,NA,TGTGCCAGCAGTCGGACAGAAGGGAACACTGAAGCTTTCTTT,CASSRTEGNTEAFF
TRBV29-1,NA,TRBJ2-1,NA,TGCAGCGTTGGCAGGGTGGAGGTCAATGAGCAGTTCTTC,CSVGRVEVNEQFF
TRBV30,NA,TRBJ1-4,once,TGTGCCTGGAGTTCGGCCCCGGGGAATGAAAAACTGTTTTTT,CAWSSAPGNEKLFF
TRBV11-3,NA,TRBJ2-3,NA,TGTGCCAGCAGCCCCGGTCCTAGCACAGATACGCAGTATTTT,CASSPGPSTDTQYF
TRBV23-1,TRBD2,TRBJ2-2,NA,TGCGCCAGCTCTCTTTGCGGGAGCGCGAACACCGGGGAGCTGTTTTTT,CASSLCGSANTGELFF
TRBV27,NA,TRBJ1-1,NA,TGTGCCAGCAGTCTACCGGGCCTCTGGGGTGAAGCTTTCTTT,CASSLPGLWGEAFF
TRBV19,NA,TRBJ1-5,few,TGTGCCAGTAGTATAGGAACCGCAAATTGGCATTTT,CASSIGTANWHF
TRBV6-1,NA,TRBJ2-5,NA,TGTGCCAGCAGTGAAGCGACAGGCCCAGCCGAGACCCAGTACTTC,CASSEATGPAETQYF
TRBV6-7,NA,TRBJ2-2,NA,TGTGCCAGCAGTTACTCGGGGGCACGTTCGAACACCGGGGAGCTGTTTTTT,CASSYSGARSNTGELFF
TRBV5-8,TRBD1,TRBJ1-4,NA,TGTGCCAGCAGATTGGACAGGGGGCTTGAAAAACTGTTTTTT,CASRLDRGLEKLFF
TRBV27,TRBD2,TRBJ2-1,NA,TGTGCCAGCAGACCCGCCCCTACTAGCGATGGGGAGTTCTTC,CASRPAPTSDGEFF
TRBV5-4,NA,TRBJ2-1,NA,TGTGCCAGCAGCTTGGTTCAGGGGCTCAACAATGAGCAGTTCTTC,CASSLVQGLNNEQFF
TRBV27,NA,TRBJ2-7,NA,TGTGCCAGCAGTCCACTGGGACACGAATCCTACGAGCAGTACTTC,CASSPLGHESYEQYF
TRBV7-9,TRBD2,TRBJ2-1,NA,TGTGCCAGCAGCTTAGTTCGTCTAGCGGGAAAAGAGCAGTTCTTC,CASSLVRLAGKEQFF
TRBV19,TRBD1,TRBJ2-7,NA,TGTGCCAGTAGTCCGGGACAGGCATATCCCTACGAGCAGTACTTC,CASSPGQAYPYEQYF